These 20 T cell receptor beta chains originate from one sample sequenced in a study of cytotoxic CD8 clonotypes in ibrutinib-treated CLL (dated by TCRdb to the early 2020s). The library was made by the immunoSEQ multiplex PCR assay. TCRdb provides this immuneACCESS table in a form limited to in-frame rearrangements. Some clones are lacking; in checked studies, under half of them reflect an unresolved V gene, and why the rest are absent is not known. Counted in this sample were about 69,000 clones; 80% of them appeared once. The ten largest clonotypes hold roughly 8% of the sample. The intended sense of this specimen's time point label: progressive disease on ibrutinib. Sequenced here: PBMCs, sampled at disease progression, from a patient treated with ibrutinib. The receptors were sampled from a human donor with chronic lymphocytic leukemia.

The chain couples TRBV28 to TRBJ2-2, with TRBD1 matching 10 bases. The germline V gene has CDR1 MDHEN and CDR2 SYDVKM. V shed 4 bases and J 4 bases; nucleotides not matched to a gene: 12. The CDR3 loop spans 18 amino acids. As DNA, the CDR3 is TGTGCCAGCAGTTCTTCTCGGACAGGGGGGTTTATCACCGGGGAGCTGTTTTTT. Translating gives CASSSSRTGGFITGELFF.

The gene calls are TRBV4-1 and TRBJ2-7; a weak D match, TRBD2 (6 bases). The CDR3 has 14 residues. Trimming stripped 6 bases from V and 5 bases from J, with 17 bases between. Germline V gene lookup returns CDR1 MGHRA and CDR2 YSYEKL. The CDR3 region has the DNA TGCGCCAGCAGTCCGGGACCTCTAGCGAACGAGCAGTACTTC. Protein: CASSPGPLANEQYF.

This clone was detected once. The chain recombines TRBV9 with TRBJ2-1; unclear D gene. Trimming left V 5 bases short and J 0 bases short, with 15 bases between. This CDR3 has 16 residues. Germline V gene lookup returns CDR1 SGDLS and CDR2 YYNGEE. CDR3 bases: TGTGCCAGCAGGGGAAGTGGGCATAGCTCCTACAATGAGCAGTTCTTC. Amino acids: CASRGSGHSSYNEQFF.

The chain recombines TRBV7-9 with TRBJ1-4, with TRBD1 matching over 10 bases. The V gene's germline CDR1 is SEHNR and CDR2 FQNEAQ (reference sequence). The CDR3 runs to 15 residues. Trimming took 4 bases from V and 6 from J; bases not matched to a gene: 5. The CDR3 DNA reads TGTGCCAGCAGCTCCGTGGGACAGGGGCATGAAAAACTGTTTTTT. It encodes CASSSVGQGHEKLFF.

This clone was counted between two and nine times. The chain recombines TRBV4-1 with TRBJ2-6; 7 positions match TRBD1. This CDR3 has 17 amino acids. Germline loops: CDR1 MGHRA, CDR2 YSYEKL. The V gene end was trimmed by 3 bases and the J gene end by 3 bases; junction bases not matched to a gene: 8. The CDR3 region is CASSQIGTAYGANVLTF. Here the CDR3 DNA reads TGCGCCAGCAGCCAGATCGGGACAGCTTATGGGGCCAACGTCCTGACTTTC.

This chain joins TRBV7-8 and TRBJ2-2; TRBD2 aligns across 9 bases. The junction had 5 bases not matched to a gene; V was cut back by 5 bases and J by 4 bases. The CDR3 spans 15 residues. The germline V gene encodes CDR1 SGHVS and CDR2 FQNEAQ. The CDR3 reads CASSPAGGGTGELFF. Here the CDR3 DNA reads TGTGCCAGCAGCCCAGCGGGGGGCGGCACCGGGGAGCTGTTTTTT.

The J gene is TRBJ1-2, the V gene TRBV10-3; 11 nucleotides match TRBD1. CDR1 and CDR2 from the germline V gene are ENHRY and SYGVKD. V lost 2 bases, J lost 3 bases, and 5 bases stayed unmatched. This CDR3 is 16 amino acids long. CDR3 sequence reads: CAISEEGQGAYYGYTF. In nucleotides, the CDR3 is TGTGCCATCAGTGAGGAAGGACAGGGGGCATACTATGGCTACACCTTC.

This chain links TRBV18 with TRBJ1-1; no clear D gene. The V gene lost 4 bases and the J gene lost 5 bases, with 20 bases spanning the gap. Germline V gene sequence: CDR1 KGHSH, CDR2 LQKENI. The CDR3 length is 16 residues. CDR3 loop: CASSRLGLGSGTEAFF. CDR3 coding DNA: TGTGCCAGCTCACGACTCGGTCTGGGTTCGGGTACTGAAGCTTTCTTT.

This rearrangement joins TRBV14 to TRBJ2-5, with 7 bases lining up with TRBD2. CDR1 and CDR2 from the germline V gene are SGHDN and FVKESK. Trimming removed 0 bases from V and 5 bases from J; junction bases left unmatched: 3. The CDR3 is 14 residues long. This CDR3 is CASSQEMGGETQYF. For the CDR3, the DNA is TGTGCCAGCAGCCAAGAAATGGGAGGGGAGACCCAGTACTTC.

This sequence joins TRBV5-4 and TRBJ2-3; D is possibly TRBD1 (5 bases). Trimming removed 1 base at V and 0 bases at J, with 9 bases between. The CDR3 length is 15 residues. Germline V gives CDR1 SGHNT, CDR2 YYREEE (reference sequence). The CDR3 protein is CASSLQTASTDTQYF. CDR3 nucleotides: TGTGCCAGCAGCTTGCAGACAGCTAGCACAGATACGCAGTATTTT.

The chain couples TRBV29-1 to TRBJ2-7; 9 bases match TRBD2. This CDR3 has 15 amino acids. CDR1 SQVTM and CDR2 ANQGSEA come from the germline V gene. V was pared by 5 bases and J by 7 bases, with 15 bases of the junction left unmatched. DNA for the CDR3: TGCAGCGTTAAATTTCCCGCGGGAGGGCCTCGAGAGCAGTACTTC. This gives the protein CSVKFPAGGPREQYF.

This chain joins TRBV15 and TRBJ1-2; D remains unclear. The CDR3 runs 17 residues. CDR1 LNHNV and CDR2 YYDKDF come from the germline V gene (reference sequence). Trimming left V 1 base short and J 7 bases short, with 22 bases between. The CDR3 DNA reads TGTGCCACCAGCAGAGTTGAGCAGAGTGGGTATATGGTTGGCTACACCTTC. Encoded protein: CATSRVEQSGYMVGYTF.

The V call is TRBV7-6, the J call TRBJ1-5; no clear D gene. Germline CDR1 reads SGHVS; CDR2 reads FNYEAQ. This CDR3 is built from 13 residues. V was shortened by 2 bases and J by 7 bases, with 9 bases between the two germline ends. The CDR3 coding sequence is TGTGCCAGCAGCTTACGGGAGCACCAGCCCCAGCATTTT. Protein: CASSLREHQPQHF.

The sample holds one count of this clone. The V gene is TRBV6-1, the J gene TRBJ1-5; D not resolved. The V gene lost 11 bases and the J gene lost 3 bases, with 8 bases spanning the gap. Germline lookup yields CDR1 MNHNS and CDR2 SASEGT. The CDR3 extends over 11 amino acids. CDR3 amino acids: CASWTNQPQHF. CDR3 DNA: TGTGCCTCTTGGACCAATCAGCCCCAGCATTTT.

The rearrangement joins TRBV10-3 to TRBJ1-1, with 8 bases aligning to TRBD1. The CDR3 runs 13 residues. V shed 4 bases and J 7 bases; nucleotides not matched to a gene: 5. The germline CDR1 and CDR2 sequences are ENHRY and SYGVKD. In nucleotides, the CDR3 is TGTGCCATCAGTGTTACAGGGACAGGTGAAGCTTTCTTT. Translated, it gives CAISVTGTGEAFF.

The chain couples TRBV2 to TRBJ2-1, with D possibly being TRBD1 (6 bases). The CDR3 contains 12 residues. Germline CDR1 is SNHLY and CDR2 is FYNNEI. V lost 5 bases and J 6 bases, leaving 8 bases between the germline ends. The DNA for the CDR3 is TGTGCCAGCAGTTCACAGGGCAATGAGCAGTTCTTC. It codes for CASSSQGNEQFF. Drawing the rest from reference TRBV2 and TRBJ2-1, the complete variable domain is EPEVTQTPSHQVTQMGQEVILRCVPISNHLYFYWYRQILGQKVEFLVSFYNNEISEKSEIFDDQFSVERPDGSNFTLKIRSTKLEDSAMYFCASSSQGNEQFFGPGTRLTVL.

The chain uses TRBV7-9 and TRBJ2-7, with D tentatively TRBD1 or TRBD2 (6 bases each). The germline CDR1 and CDR2 sequences are SEHNR and FQNEAQ (reference sequence). V lost 4 bases and J lost 0, with 16 bases in between. This CDR3 comprises 16 residues. The CDR3 loop reads CASSSRGGTLSYEQYF. CDR3 DNA sequence: TGTGCCAGCAGCTCCAGGGGCGGGACACTCTCCTACGAGCAGTACTTC. The variable domain in full, with the rest retrieved from reference TRBV7-9 and TRBJ2-7, is DTGVSQNPRHKITKRGQNVTFRCDPISEHNRLYWYRQTLGQGPEFLTYFQNEAQLEKSRLLSDRFSAERPKGSFSTLEIQRTEQGDSAMYLCASSSRGGTLSYEQYFGPGTRLTVT.

The rearrangement links TRBV5-6 to TRBJ1-6, with a tentative D call TRBD1 (6 bases). The V and J ends lost 2 bases and 7 bases respectively, with 10 bases between them. CDR3 length: 14 amino acids. Germline assignment: CDR1 SGHDT and CDR2 YYEEEE. The CDR3 region has the DNA TGTGCCAGCAGCTTTGGACAGTCAAATTCACCCCTCCACTTT. It encodes CASSFGQSNSPLHF. Looking up the rest from reference TRBV5-6 and TRBJ1-6 gives the full variable domain: DAGVTQSPTHLIKTRGQQVTLRCSPKSGHDTVSWYQQALGQGPQFIFQYYEEEERQRGNFPDRFSGHQFPNYSSELNVNALLLGDSALYLCASSFGQSNSPLHFGNGTRLTVT.

The chain links TRBV29-1 to TRBJ1-3, with D perhaps TRBD1 (6 bases). The CDR3 spans 13 residues. Trimming removed 4 bases from V and 2 bases from J, with 9 bases in between. The germline V gene encodes CDR1 SQVTM and CDR2 ANQGSEA. The CDR3 DNA reads as TGCAGCGTTGGTTACAGGGCTGGAAACACCATATATTTT. Protein sequence: CSVGYRAGNTIYF.

This clone was seen a few times. This chain links TRBV28 with TRBJ1-2; weak D call: TRBD1 (6 bases). Germline CDR1 MDHEN, CDR2 SYDVKM. CDR3 size: 13 residues. Trimming removed 3 bases at V and 8 bases at J, with 13 bases between. CDR3 sequence (DNA): TGTGCCAGCAGTTTTCAGGGGATTTACGGCTACACCTTC. Amino acids: CASSFQGIYGYTF.